The clone carrying this T cell receptor beta chain is classed as medium-sized. Produced via immunoSEQ multiplex PCR; TCRdb's table is partial and in-frame only. The sample holds around 26,000 clones, 82% seen once. The sample comes from a study of control samples from healthy donors and cancer patients. Trimming took 5 bases from V and 7 from J; bases not matched to a gene: 11. CDR1 and CDR2 (germline): SNHLY, FYNNEI. CDR3 length: 15 residues. The receptor comes from a man in his sixties with colorectal cancer. What was sequenced was PBMCs. The V and J genes are TRBV2 and TRBJ1-3, with 7 nucleotides matching TRBD1. In DNA, the CDR3 is TGTGCCAGCAGTAGCGGGACAGTTTTACCGAACACCATATATTTT. This gives the protein CASSSGTVLPNTIYF.